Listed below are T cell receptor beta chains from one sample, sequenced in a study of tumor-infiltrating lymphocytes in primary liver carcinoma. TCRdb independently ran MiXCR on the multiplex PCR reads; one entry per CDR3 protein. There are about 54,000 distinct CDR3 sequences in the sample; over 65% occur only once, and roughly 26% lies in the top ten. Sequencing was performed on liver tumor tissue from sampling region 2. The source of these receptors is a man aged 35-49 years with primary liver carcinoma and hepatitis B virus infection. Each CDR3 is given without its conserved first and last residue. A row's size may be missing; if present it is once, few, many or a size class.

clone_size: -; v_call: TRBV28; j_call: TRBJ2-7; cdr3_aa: VSSSSGLAGAYEQY
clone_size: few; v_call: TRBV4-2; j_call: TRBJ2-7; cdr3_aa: VSSQGGPEQY
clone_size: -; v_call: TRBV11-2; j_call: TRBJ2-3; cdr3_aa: ASSLDDPLQIARSTDTRY
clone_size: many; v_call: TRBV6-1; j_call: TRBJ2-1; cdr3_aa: ASTKGGLSSYNEQF
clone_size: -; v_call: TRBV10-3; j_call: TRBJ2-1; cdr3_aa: AISEGSTGLAVVGDQF
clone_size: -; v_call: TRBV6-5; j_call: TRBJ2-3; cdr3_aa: ANSWDVRTDTQY
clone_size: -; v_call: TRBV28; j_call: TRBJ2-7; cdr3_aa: ASKFDRVTYEQY
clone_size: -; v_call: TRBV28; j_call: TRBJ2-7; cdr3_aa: ASSPQRGQPYVQY
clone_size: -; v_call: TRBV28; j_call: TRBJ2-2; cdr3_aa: ASRRGQGAGSTGELF
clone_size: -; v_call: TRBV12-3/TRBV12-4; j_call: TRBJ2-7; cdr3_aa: ARTEPGLAFYEQY
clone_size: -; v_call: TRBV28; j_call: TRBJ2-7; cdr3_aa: ASGQICSQYEQY
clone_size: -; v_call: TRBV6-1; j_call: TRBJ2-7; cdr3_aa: ASIETSGTLYEQY
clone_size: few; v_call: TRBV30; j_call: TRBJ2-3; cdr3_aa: AWSATGGEDTQY
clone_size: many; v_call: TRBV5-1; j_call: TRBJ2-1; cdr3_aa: ASTLADSYNEQF
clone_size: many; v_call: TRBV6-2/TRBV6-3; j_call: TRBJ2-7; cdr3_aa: ASSGLAGYEQY
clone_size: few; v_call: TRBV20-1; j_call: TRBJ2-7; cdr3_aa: SVGQEQY
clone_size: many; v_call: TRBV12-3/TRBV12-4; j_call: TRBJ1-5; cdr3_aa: ASSARGGGNQPQH
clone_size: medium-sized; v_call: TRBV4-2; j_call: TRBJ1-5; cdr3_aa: ASSQIETRQPQH
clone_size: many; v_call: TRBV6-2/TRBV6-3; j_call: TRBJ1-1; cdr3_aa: ASSLGPNEAF
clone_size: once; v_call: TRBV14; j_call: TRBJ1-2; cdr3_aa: ASSPSRGGYA
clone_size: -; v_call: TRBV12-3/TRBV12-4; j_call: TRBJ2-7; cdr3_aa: ASSLEPGGEQY
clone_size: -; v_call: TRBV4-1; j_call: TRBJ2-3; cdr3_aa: ASNPSIGGSIGDTRY
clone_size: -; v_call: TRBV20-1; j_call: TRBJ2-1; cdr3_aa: SAWGDEVGHEQF
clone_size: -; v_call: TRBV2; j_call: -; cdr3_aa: ASSEDGGQPQY
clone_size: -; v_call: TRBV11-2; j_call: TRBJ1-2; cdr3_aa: ASSFSGTGYDYT
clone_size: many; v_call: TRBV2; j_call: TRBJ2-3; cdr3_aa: ASSVRPADTQY
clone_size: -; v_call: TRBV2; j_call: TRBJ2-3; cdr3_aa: TSSANLIWDTQY
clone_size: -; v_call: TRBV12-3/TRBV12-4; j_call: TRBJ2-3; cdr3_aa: TSSLTNHRTDTQY
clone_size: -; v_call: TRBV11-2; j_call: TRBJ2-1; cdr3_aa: ASSSRPSGKIYVQF
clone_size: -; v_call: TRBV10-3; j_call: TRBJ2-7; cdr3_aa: AITWGLAGGGGYEQY